This entry lists 20 T cell receptor beta chains sequenced from one sample in a study of blood T cell repertoires in COVID-19. TCRdb's table, derived via immunoSEQ multiplex PCR, lists solely in-frame clones and lacks some. The sample includes around 150,000 clones, around 85% of them seen just once. Sequencing used peripheral blood. These receptor sequences come from a man aged 55 to 70 with acute or convalescent COVID-19.

This clone was counted between two and nine times. This sequence joins TRBV15 and TRBJ1-1, with D tentatively TRBD1 (6 bases). V was clipped by 5 bases and J by 11 bases, with 21 bases between them. The CDR3 length is 14 residues. The germline V gene has CDR1 LNHNV and CDR2 YYDKDF (reference sequence). The CDR3 DNA reads TGTGCCACCAGCGTCCAGACAGGCAGCCTAGGGGCTTTCTTT. Translated, it gives CATSVQTGSLGAFF.

This clone is a singleton in its sample. The chain carries TRBV3-1 (or the pseudogene TRBV3-2) and TRBJ1-3; a weak D match, TRBD1 (5 bases). With 0 bases removed from V and 2 bases from J, the gap between germline ends came to 8 bases. Germline V lookup: CDR1 LGHDT, CDR2 YNNKEL (reference sequence). The CDR3 spans 15 residues. In DNA form, the CDR3 reads TGTGCCAGCAGCCAAGAAAGGGGAACTGGAAACACCATATATTTT. This codes for CASSQERGTGNTIYF.

V and J are TRBV6-6 and TRBJ2-5, with 8 bases matching TRBD1. The V segment lost 6 bases and the J segment 5 bases; nucleotides outside the gene matches: 5. There are 13 residues in the CDR3. Germline CDR1 and CDR2: MNHNY and SVGAGI (reference sequence). CDR3 sequence: CASREYRGETQYF. CDR3 DNA: TGTGCCAGCAGAGAATACAGGGGGGAGACCCAGTACTTC.

V gene TRBV29-1 combines with J gene TRBJ2-7, with D possibly being TRBD2 (6 bases). Trimming took off 8 bases at V and 0 bases at J, with 11 bases between the two ends. CDR3 size: 12 residues. Germline V gene lookup returns CDR1 SQVTM and CDR2 ANQGSEA. The CDR3 is CSTASASYEQYF. As DNA, the CDR3 is TGCAGCACGGCTAGCGCCTCCTACGAGCAGTACTTC.

The DNA of the CDR3 is TGTGCCAGCAGTGGACTAGCGGGAGGTCCCGGCACAGATACGCAGTATTTT. Translated: CASSGLAGGPGTDTQYF. The chain joins TRBV2 to TRBJ2-3, with 13 bases matching TRBD2. The CDR3 extends over 17 amino acids. With V trimmed by 4 bases and J by 1 base, 5 bases remained unmatched. Germline values: CDR1 SNHLY, CDR2 FYNNEI.

This clone has a single count. This rearrangement joins TRBV5-1 to TRBJ1-5; D not resolved. V shed 0 bases and J shed 6 bases, with 7 bases lying between them. The CDR3 runs to 13 residues. CDR1 is SGHRS and CDR2 is YFSETQ in the germline V gene. This CDR3 reads CASSLEAGQPQHF. For the CDR3, the DNA is TGCGCCAGCAGCTTGGAAGCGGGTCAGCCCCAGCATTTT.

In nucleotides, the CDR3 is TGTGCCAGCAGCCTAGAGGCCGGGACTAGAGAGACCCAGTACTTC. Protein sequence: CASSLEAGTRETQYF. The rearrangement links TRBV4-2 to TRBJ2-5; TRBD2 aligns across 8 bases. This CDR3 region has 15 residues. Germline V gives CDR1 LGHNA, CDR2 YNFKEQ. Losses at the gene ends were 4 bases for V and 4 bases for J; bases not matched to a gene: 8.

Here the CDR3 reads CASSPLPEKLFF. As DNA, the CDR3 is TGTGCCAGCAGCCCCCTCCCTGAAAAACTGTTTTTT. This sequence joins TRBV7-9 and TRBJ1-4; D gene unclear. V was pared by 5 bases and J by 7 bases, with 8 bases between. CDR3 length: 12 residues. Germline V gene data show CDR1 as SEHNR and CDR2 as FQNEAQ (reference sequence).

V is TRBV5-4 and J is TRBJ2-1; D gene unclear. Germline assignment: CDR1 SGHNT and CDR2 YYREEE (reference sequence). There are 14 residues in the CDR3. Trimming removed 4 bases from V and 3 bases from J, with 11 bases in between. CDR3 amino acids: CASSPGTNYNEQFF. The CDR3, as DNA: TGTGCCAGCAGCCCCGGTACTAACTACAATGAGCAGTTCTTC.

J is TRBJ1-5 and V is TRBV24-1; TRBD1 matches 8 bases. Germline V gene lookup returns CDR1 KGHDR and CDR2 SFDVKD. The J segment lost 2 bases and the V segment lost 10 bases, leaving 3 bases of the junction unmatched. CDR3 size: 13 residues. The CDR3 loop reads CATKGQGNQPQHF. In nucleotides, the CDR3 is TGTGCCACAAAGGGACAGGGCAATCAGCCCCAGCATTTT.

The rearrangement uses TRBV5-6 and TRBJ1-1; D is uncertain. The length of the CDR3 is 14 residues. Germline-derived CDR1 and CDR2 are SGHDT and YYEEEE. The V gene lost 1 base and the J gene lost 0 bases, with 7 bases spanning the gap. This CDR3 reads CASSLYGMNTEAFF. CDR3 DNA sequence: TGTGCCAGCAGCTTGTACGGGATGAACACTGAAGCTTTCTTT. Looking up the rest from reference TRBV5-6 and TRBJ1-1 gives the full variable domain: DAGVTQSPTHLIKTRGQQVTLRCSPKSGHDTVSWYQQALGQGPQFIFQYYEEEERQRGNFPDRFSGHQFPNYSSELNVNALLLGDSALYLCASSLYGMNTEAFFGQGTRLTVV.

The J gene is TRBJ1-1, the V gene TRBV5-1; D uncertain. This CDR3 contains 15 residues. Trimming took off 4 bases at V and 3 bases at J, with 16 bases between the two ends. CDR1 SGHRS and CDR2 YFSETQ come from the germline V gene. The chain's CDR3 is CASSPSGMGYTEAFF. The CDR3 nucleotides read TGCGCCAGCAGCCCCTCCGGGATGGGGTACACTGAAGCTTTCTTT.

This chain uses TRBV7-3 with TRBJ2-7; 11 positions match TRBD2. Germline CDR1 and CDR2: SGHTA and FQGTGA. J gave up 4 bases and V 2 bases, and 4 bases lay outside the gene matches. This CDR3 region has 15 residues. The CDR3 here is CASSLEVAGGYEQYF. The DNA for the CDR3 is TGTGCCAGCAGCTTAGAGGTAGCGGGAGGGTACGAGCAGTACTTC.

The chain carries TRBV7-2 and TRBJ2-1; D call uncertain. Germline V gives CDR1 SGHTA, CDR2 FQGNSA. This CDR3 region has 13 residues. Deletions cut 4 bases from V and 5 bases from J, with 9 bases between. In DNA form, the CDR3 reads TGTGCCAGCAGCTCACAGAGACACAATGAGCAGTTCTTC. As protein: CASSSQRHNEQFF.

The chain uses TRBV5-4 and TRBJ2-7; weak D call: TRBD2 (6 bases). The CDR3 spans 14 residues. V lost 4 bases to trimming and J lost 2 bases, with 13 bases between them. Looked up from germline, CDR1 is SGHNT and CDR2 is YYREEE (reference sequence). The CDR3 DNA reads TGTGCCAGCAGCCCCGGGACTCAGACCTACGAGCAGTACTTC. This codes for CASSPGTQTYEQYF.

The V call is TRBV3-1 (or the pseudogene TRBV3-2), the J call TRBJ2-2; 13 positions match TRBD2. Trimming removed 4 bases from V and 6 bases from J; junction bases left unmatched: 5. Germline V gene lookup returns CDR1 LGHDT and CDR2 YNNKEL (reference sequence). The CDR3 contains 16 residues. In nucleotides, the CDR3 is TGTGCCAGCAGCCCCGGGACTAGCGGGAATCCCGGGGAGCTGTTTTTT. Encoded protein: CASSPGTSGNPGELFF.

This clone was counted a single time. The V gene is TRBV27, the J gene TRBJ1-1; tentatively, D is TRBD1 (6 bases). The CDR3 runs 14 residues. Germline loops: CDR1 MNHEY, CDR2 SMNVEV (reference sequence). The V gene lost 8 bases and the J gene lost 7 bases, with 20 bases spanning the gap. This CDR3 is CASGTGHLRGEAFF. The CDR3 region has the DNA TGTGCCAGCGGGACGGGACATCTACGGGGTGAAGCTTTCTTT.

The chain is built from TRBV20-1 and TRBJ2-3, with 7 bases fitting TRBD2. The CDR3 runs 14 residues. The trim removed 3 bases at V and 2 bases at J, leaving 5 bases unmatched. CDR1 is DFQATT, CDR2 SNEGSKA, per germline (reference sequence). CDR3 residues: CSASKAGNTDTQYF. The DNA for the CDR3 is TGCAGTGCTAGTAAAGCGGGAAACACAGATACGCAGTATTTT.

There are a few counts of this clone. The chain couples TRBV3-1 (or the pseudogene TRBV3-2) to TRBJ1-2, with a tentative D call TRBD1 (5 bases). Trimming took off 1 base at V and 1 base at J, with 7 bases between the two ends. CDR1 is LGHDT and CDR2 is YNNKEL in the germline V gene (reference sequence). The CDR3 is made up of 14 amino acids. CDR3 DNA sequence: TGTGCCAGCAGCCAAGGGGGGGGTAACTATGGCTACACCTTC. It is translated as CASSQGGGNYGYTF.

The chain combines TRBV9 with TRBJ2-2, with D perhaps TRBD1 (5 bases). The CDR3 is 16 residues long. V was trimmed by 4 bases and J by 5 bases, leaving 18 bases between them. Per the germline V gene, CDR1 is SGDLS and CDR2 is YYNGEE. CDR3: CASSLARQGKTGELFF. The DNA of the CDR3 is TGTGCCAGCAGCTTAGCCAGGCAGGGTAAAACCGGGGAGCTGTTTTTT. Full variable domain (missing parts from reference TRBV9 and TRBJ2-2): DSGVTQTPKHLITATGQRVTLRCSPRSGDLSVYWYQQSLDQGLQFLIQYYNGEERAKGNILERFSAQQFPDLHSELNLSSLELGDSALYFCASSLARQGKTGELFFGEGSRLTVL.